These 30 T cell receptor beta chains share one sample of origin, sequenced in a study of blood T cell repertoires in COVID-19. Repertoires were generated with immunoSEQ multiplex PCR, while TCRdb's copy carries only in-frame clones and drops some. The sample contains some 87,000 clones, roughly 90% of which appear only once. The sample consisted of peripheral blood. The receptors were sampled from a human donor with COVID-19, enrolled during active disease. The donor label of this sample is uncertain.

The chain has TRBV24-1 and TRBJ2-4, with a tentative D call TRBD1 (6 bases). In germline, CDR1 is KGHDR, CDR2 SFDVKD. V was trimmed by 4 bases and J by 12 bases, leaving 18 bases between them. This CDR3 comprises 14 residues. CDR3 amino acids: CATSEPYPGVTQYF. In DNA, the CDR3 is TGTGCCACCAGTGAACCCTATCCAGGGGTCACTCAGTACTTC.

The chain employs TRBV18 and TRBJ2-1, with TRBD1 matching over 9 bases. There are 18 residues in the CDR3. Trimming at V came to 3 bases and at J to 0 bases, leaving 9 bases not matched to a gene. From germline, CDR1 is KGHSH and CDR2 LQKENI. The CDR3 spells CASSPMSADRGSYNEQFF. The CDR3 region has the DNA TGTGCCAGCTCACCCATGTCGGCGGACAGGGGCTCCTACAATGAGCAGTTCTTC.

The chain links TRBV11-3 to TRBJ1-1; D may be TRBD1 (6 bases). This CDR3 comprises 16 residues. V was trimmed by 3 bases and J by 3 bases, leaving 17 bases between them. The germline gives CDR1 SGHNT, CDR2 YENEEA. DNA of the CDR3: TGTGCCAGCAGCTTGTCCCAGATGGGGGCGCACACTGAAGCTTTCTTT. Its translation: CASSLSQMGAHTEAFF.

This clone has a single count. The rearrangement uses TRBV6-5 and TRBJ1-1, with 8 bases lining up with TRBD1. The CDR3 runs to 11 residues. The V gene end was trimmed by 5 bases and the J gene end by 8 bases; junction bases not matched to a gene: 1. Germline CDR1 reads MNHEY; CDR2 reads SVGAGI. The CDR3 coding sequence is TGTGCCAGCAGTCGACAGGGGGAAGCTTTCTTT. Amino acids: CASSRQGEAFF.

This rearrangement joins TRBV3-1 (or the pseudogene TRBV3-2) to TRBJ2-3, with 9 nucleotides matching TRBD1. The V gene end was trimmed by 5 bases and the J gene end by 4 bases; junction bases not matched to a gene: 7. The length of the CDR3 is 15 residues. Looked up from germline, CDR1 is LGHDT and CDR2 is YNNKEL (reference sequence). In nucleotides, the CDR3 is TGTGCCAGCAGCAACTTCGGACAGGGGCCAGATACGCAGTATTTT. Its translation: CASSNFGQGPDTQYF.

The chain uses TRBV2 and TRBJ1-5; possible D gene TRBD1, 6 bases. Germline CDR1 reads SNHLY; CDR2 reads FYNNEI. V was pared by 7 bases and J by 3 bases, with 13 bases between. The CDR3 totals 14 residues. Here the CDR3 reads CASTGDTDNQPQHF. DNA of the CDR3: TGTGCCAGCACAGGGGACACGGACAATCAGCCCCAGCATTTT. The full variable domain, rest sourced from reference TRBV2 and TRBJ1-5, is EPEVTQTPSHQVTQMGQEVILRCVPISNHLYFYWYRQILGQKVEFLVSFYNNEISEKSEIFDDQFSVERPDGSNFTLKIRSTKLEDSAMYFCASTGDTDNQPQHFGDGTRLSIL.

The chain uses TRBV11-2 and TRBJ2-1; no definite D call. Germline V lookup: CDR1 SGHAT, CDR2 FQNNGV. The CDR3 runs 13 residues. V was cut by 1 base and J by 6 bases, with 7 bases left in between. CDR3 residues: CASSLAGGNEQFF. CDR3 nucleotides: TGTGCCAGCAGCTTAGCCGGTGGCAATGAGCAGTTCTTC.

This chain uses TRBV20-1 with TRBJ2-6; 9 bases are shared with TRBD1. Germline V gene lookup returns CDR1 DFQATT and CDR2 SNEGSKA (reference sequence). V was clipped by 6 bases and J by 1 base; unmatched bases: 22. There are 21 residues in the CDR3. The CDR3 region is CSASLLRMGQGVLSGANVLTF. Here the CDR3 DNA reads TGCAGTGCCAGTTTACTCCGGATGGGACAGGGAGTCTTATCTGGGGCCAACGTCCTGACTTTC.

The chain joins TRBV7-9 to TRBJ2-2; maybe TRBD1 (5 bases). The CDR3 length is 14 residues. V was pared by 5 bases and J by 6 bases, with 13 bases between. The germline V gene encodes CDR1 SEHNR and CDR2 FQNEAQ (reference sequence). As DNA, the CDR3 is TGTGCCAGCAGCCCCGTCCAGGGCCCCGGGGAGCTGTTTTTT. It yields the protein CASSPVQGPGELFF.

The CDR3 DNA follows: TGCGCCAGCAGCCAAGATACCACAGGAGGGCTACTCAATCAGCCCCAGCATTTT. Translation gives CASSQDTTGGLLNQPQHF. This chain uses TRBV4-1 with TRBJ1-5; D may be TRBD1 (5 bases). With 0 bases removed from V and 3 bases from J, the gap between germline ends came to 18 bases. Looked up from germline, CDR1 is MGHRA and CDR2 is YSYEKL. The CDR3 is 18 amino acids.

This clone came up a few times. CDR3 region: CASSHTGTREEDEQFF. As DNA, the CDR3 is TGTGCCAGCAGCCACACCGGGACTAGGGAGGAGGATGAGCAGTTCTTC. The V call is TRBV4-2, the J call TRBJ2-1, with 8 bases matching TRBD2. CDR3 size: 16 residues. V dropped 3 bases and J dropped 8; count of bases not matched to a gene: 12. Germline V gene data show CDR1 as LGHNA and CDR2 as YNFKEQ.

V gene TRBV7-2 combines with J gene TRBJ1-2; D is perhaps TRBD1 (6 bases). Trimming removed 5 bases at V and 7 bases at J, with 20 bases between. CDR1 and CDR2 from the germline V gene are SGHTA and FQGNSA. There are 15 residues in the CDR3. Here the CDR3 DNA reads TGTGCCAGCAGCATTCAACAGGGCCCTCTTAGTGGCTACACCTTC. It translates to CASSIQQGPLSGYTF.

V usage is TRBV5-8 and J usage is TRBJ1-1; D unresolved. Trimming took 4 bases from V and 2 from J, leaving 12 bases between them. Germline CDR1 reads SGHTS; CDR2 reads YDEGEE. The CDR3 totals 14 residues. The CDR3 here is CASSGGPFNTEAFF. The CDR3, as DNA: TGTGCCAGCAGCGGTGGCCCATTTAACACTGAAGCTTTCTTT.

The DNA for the CDR3 is TGTGCCAGCAGTGAGATTAGCGGGGCGGCCGGGACCCAGTACTTC. This encodes CASSEISGAAGTQYF. The chain recombines TRBV6-1 with TRBJ2-5; 8 bases agree with TRBD2. The CDR3 contains 15 residues. Germline CDR1 MNHNS, CDR2 SASEGT. V lost 3 bases, J lost 7 bases, and 10 bases stayed unmatched.

The genes are TRBV5-4 and TRBJ2-1, with 9 bases aligning to TRBD1. There are 15 residues in the CDR3. With V trimmed by 4 bases and J by 8 bases, 10 bases remained unmatched. Germline lookup yields CDR1 SGHNT and CDR2 YYREEE (reference sequence). CDR3 residues: CASSPEGQGGDEQFF. CDR3 in DNA: TGTGCCAGCAGCCCTGAGGGACAGGGAGGAGATGAGCAGTTCTTC.

This rearrangement joins TRBV19 to TRBJ1-2; D unclear. V was trimmed by 5 bases and J by 0 bases, leaving 16 bases between them. There are 16 residues in the CDR3. Germline-derived CDR1 and CDR2 are LNHDA and SQIVND (reference sequence). The CDR3 sequence is CASSSRRPPSNYGYTF. The DNA of the CDR3 is TGTGCCAGTAGTTCCCGGCGGCCGCCTTCTAACTATGGCTACACCTTC. Filled out from reference TRBV19 and TRBJ1-2, the complete variable domain reads DGGITQSPKYLFRKEGQNVTLSCEQNLNHDAMYWYRQDPGQGLRLIYYSQIVNDFQKGDIAEGYSVSREKKESFPLTVTSAQKNPTAFYLCASSSRRPPSNYGYTFGSGTRLTVV.

V usage is TRBV5-1 and J usage is TRBJ2-5; no clear D. V lost 5 bases to trimming and J lost 2 bases, with 7 bases between them. CDR1 is SGHRS and CDR2 is YFSETQ in the germline V gene. The CDR3 extends over 12 amino acids. The CDR3 DNA reads as TGCGCCAGCAGGGCTGTACAAGAGACCCAGTACTTC. Encoded protein: CASRAVQETQYF.

The chain has TRBV13 and TRBJ2-1, with 7 bases fitting TRBD2. J gave up 0 bases and V 1 base, and 6 bases lay outside the gene matches. This CDR3 comprises 17 residues. CDR1 PRHDT and CDR2 FYEKMQ come from the germline V gene (reference sequence). Here the CDR3 DNA reads TGTGCCAGCAGCTTAGTCGAATGGGAGGGCTCCTACAATGAGCAGTTCTTC. This sequence encodes CASSLVEWEGSYNEQFF.

The V and J genes are TRBV6-5 and TRBJ1-5; 9 bases line up with TRBD1. The CDR3 loop spans 14 amino acids. J gave up 4 bases and V 6 bases, and 4 bases lay outside the gene matches. Per the germline V gene, CDR1 is MNHEY and CDR2 is SVGAGI. CDR3 loop: CASRADRGNQPQHF. The CDR3 DNA reads TGTGCCAGCAGAGCCGACAGGGGGAATCAGCCCCAGCATTTT.

In its sample, this clone was seen a few times. V and J are TRBV24-1 and TRBJ1-6; 8 bases line up with TRBD1. Germline trimming cut 5 bases from V and 5 bases from J; bases unmatched to any gene: 4. The CDR3 is made up of 15 amino acids. CDR1 KGHDR and CDR2 SFDVKD come from the germline V gene. The CDR3 reads CATSARDRHNSPLHF. In DNA, the CDR3 is TGTGCCACCAGTGCCCGGGACAGGCATAATTCACCCCTCCACTTT.

The V call is TRBV9, the J call TRBJ2-1; TRBD2 might be the D (6 bases). V gave up 0 bases and J gave up 3 bases, with 10 bases separating them. This CDR3 contains 15 residues. Germline V gene lookup returns CDR1 SGDLS and CDR2 YYNGEE. The CDR3 here is CASSVDGGDYNEQFF. DNA of the CDR3: TGTGCCAGCAGCGTAGATGGAGGGGACTACAATGAGCAGTTCTTC. The whole variable domain, remainder taken from reference TRBV9 and TRBJ2-1, is DSGVTQTPKHLITATGQRVTLRCSPRSGDLSVYWYQQSLDQGLQFLIQYYNGEERAKGNILERFSAQQFPDLHSELNLSSLELGDSALYFCASSVDGGDYNEQFFGPGTRLTVL.

The chain has TRBV7-3 and TRBJ2-6; TRBD1 matches 8 bases. Germline assignment: CDR1 SGHTA and CDR2 FQGTGA. CDR3 length: 15 residues. Losses at the gene ends were 5 bases for V and 1 base for J; bases not matched to a gene: 1. As DNA, the CDR3 is TGTGCCAGCAGCAGACAGGGGTCTGGGGCCAACGTCCTGACTTTC. This translates into CASSRQGSGANVLTF. Together with reference TRBV7-3 and TRBJ2-6, the CDR3 gives the full variable domain: GAGVSQTPSNKVTEKGKYVELRCDPISGHTALYWYRQSLGQGPEFLIYFQGTGAADDSGLPNDRFFAVRPEGSVSTLKIQRTERGDSAVYLCASSRQGSGANVLTFGAGSRLTVL.

V usage is TRBV28 and J usage is TRBJ2-7; TRBD1 aligns across 8 bases. J gave up 7 bases and V 5 bases, and 10 bases lay outside the gene matches. Germline V lookup: CDR1 MDHEN, CDR2 SYDVKM. There are 14 residues in the CDR3. CDR3 residues: CASSAPGRGREQYF. CDR3 nucleotide sequence: TGTGCCAGCAGTGCCCCCGGCAGGGGGCGGGAGCAGTACTTC.

The chain uses TRBV9 and TRBJ2-5; 11 nucleotides agree with TRBD2. The CDR3 has 14 amino acids. The V segment lost 1 base and the J segment 5 bases; nucleotides outside the gene matches: 1. From germline, CDR1 is SGDLS and CDR2 YYNGEE. CDR3 sequence (DNA): TGTGCCAGCAGCGTACTAGCGGGGGGCGAGACCCAGTACTTC. This gives the protein CASSVLAGGETQYF.

V gene TRBV5-4 combines with J gene TRBJ2-2; maybe TRBD2 (5 bases). In germline, CDR1 is SGHNT, CDR2 YYREEE (reference sequence). The CDR3 loop spans 16 amino acids. V was trimmed by 3 bases and J by 0 bases, leaving 12 bases between them. The DNA for the CDR3 is TGTGCCAGCAGCTCCTCGATGAGGGCGAACACCGGGGAGCTGTTTTTT. Translation gives CASSSSMRANTGELFF.

J is TRBJ1-1 and V is TRBV28; D may be TRBD1 (5 bases). Germline CDR1 MDHEN, CDR2 SYDVKM. CDR3 length: 18 residues. The germline V and J ends were trimmed by 3 bases and 1 base, with 21 bases remaining between them. CDR3 loop: CASSLVRGTDNWNTEAFF. CDR3 coding DNA: TGTGCCAGCAGTTTGGTGCGGGGGACCGATAATTGGAACACTGAAGCTTTCTTT.

The chain links TRBV9 to TRBJ1-2, with D perhaps matching TRBD1 (5 bases). V shed 0 bases and J shed 7 bases, with 13 bases lying between them. The CDR3 is 14 amino acids. CDR1 is SGDLS and CDR2 is YYNGEE in the germline V gene. The CDR3 coding sequence is TGTGCCAGCAGCGTAGGGGGCCTGTTGGGTGGCTACACCTTC. Its protein is CASSVGGLLGGYTF. Supplemented by reference TRBV9 and TRBJ1-2, the full variable domain reads DSGVTQTPKHLITATGQRVTLRCSPRSGDLSVYWYQQSLDQGLQFLIQYYNGEERAKGNILERFSAQQFPDLHSELNLSSLELGDSALYFCASSVGGLLGGYTFGSGTRLTVV.

The V and J genes are TRBV24-1 and TRBJ2-5; D gene ambiguous. The V gene's germline CDR1 is KGHDR and CDR2 SFDVKD. There are 15 residues in the CDR3. V shed 4 bases and J shed 2 bases, with 13 bases lying between them. The CDR3 sequence is CATSDSRGQQETQYF. The CDR3 region has the DNA TGTGCCACCAGTGACTCCCGAGGCCAGCAAGAGACCCAGTACTTC.

The gene calls are TRBV2 and TRBJ1-2; a possible D gene is TRBD1 (5 bases). Trimming removed 6 bases from V and 0 bases from J, with 14 bases in between. Germline values: CDR1 SNHLY, CDR2 FYNNEI. The CDR3 runs 15 residues. CDR3 loop: CASRDGHSSNYGYTF. For the CDR3, the DNA is TGTGCCAGCAGAGACGGACACTCATCTAACTATGGCTACACCTTC.

V and J are TRBV5-6 and TRBJ1-2; D is undetermined. Per germline, CDR1 SGHDT and CDR2 YYEEEE. Trimming removed 0 bases from V and 2 bases from J, with 11 bases in between. The CDR3 consists of 15 residues. The CDR3 region has the DNA TGTGCCAGCAGCTTGGGGGTGGGCATCAACTATGGCTACACCTTC. Protein sequence: CASSLGVGINYGYTF.